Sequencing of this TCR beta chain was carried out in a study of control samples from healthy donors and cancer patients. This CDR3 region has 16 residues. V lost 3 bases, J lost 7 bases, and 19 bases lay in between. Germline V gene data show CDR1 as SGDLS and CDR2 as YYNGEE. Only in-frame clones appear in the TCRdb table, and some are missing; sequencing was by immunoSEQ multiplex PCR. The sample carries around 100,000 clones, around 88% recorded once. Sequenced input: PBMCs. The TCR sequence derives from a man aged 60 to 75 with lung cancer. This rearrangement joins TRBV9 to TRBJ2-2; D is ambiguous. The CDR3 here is CASSAGIGVSGGELFF. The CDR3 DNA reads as TGTGCCAGCAGCGCCGGAATAGGAGTTTCTGGCGGGGAGCTGTTTTTT.